The sequence of this T cell receptor (beta chain) was determined in a study of regulatory T cells in long-lasting Graves disease. Study-level points and caveats: Segments TRBV28, TRBJ1-2 and TRBJ2-5 showed preferential usage in persistent disease.

Regarding this clonotype: No antigen is known for it.

Stated time point: persistent/refractory GD, antithyroid drugs over 5 years with positive TRAb. Construction of the TCR library relied on RNA isolated from PBMCs. The germline gives CDR1 LGHDT, CDR2 YNNKEL (reference sequence). CDR3 length: 11 residues. Trimming pared 3 bases from V and 6 bases from J, leaving 5 bases between. Through Arm-PCR of CDR3 regions and iRepertoire HTBI primers, TCR beta libraries were built. Using its own MiXCR run on the multiplex PCR reads, TCRdb lists one record per CDR3 protein. Found here are a few hundred thousand distinct CDR3 sequences, 20% to 30% of them singletons; the top ten hold roughly 26%.

The origin of this receptor is a female donor with Graves disease. The J gene is TRBJ1-1, the V gene TRBV3-1; no reliable D call. The input for sequencing was peripheral blood mononuclear cells (PBMCs), taken when the disease was refractory, from a patient treated with antithyroid drugs. CDR3 sequence (DNA): TGTGCCAGCAGCCACCTTGCTGAAGCTTTCTTT. This sequence encodes CASSHLAEAFF.